These 19 T cell receptor beta chains originate from one sample sequenced in a study of blood T cell repertoires in COVID-19. The table came from immunoSEQ multiplex PCR; TCRdb's copy has only in-frame clones and leaves some out. The sample lists about 270,000 clones, approximately 86% occurring once. The source material was PBMCs or T cells enriched from blood (not recorded which). The source is a woman aged 18-29 years who had recovered from COVID-19.

The chain recombines TRBV11-2 with TRBJ2-7; TRBD1 might be the D (6 bases). CDR1 SGHAT and CDR2 FQNNGV come from the germline V gene. With 5 bases removed from V and 5 bases from J, the gap between germline ends came to 19 bases. The CDR3 runs 15 residues. The CDR3: CASSPIKGAGDEQYF. CDR3 bases: TGTGCCAGCAGCCCCATTAAGGGAGCAGGGGACGAGCAGTACTTC.

V gene TRBV6-2 or TRBV6-3 combines with J gene TRBJ1-1; D unresolved. This CDR3 is built from 16 residues. Between the trimmed V and J ends, which lost 2 bases and 3 bases, there was a span of 16 bases. Germline V gives CDR1 MNHEY, CDR2 SVGEGT. The CDR3 is CASSYPLGTGDTEAFF. Here the CDR3 DNA reads TGTGCCAGCAGTTACCCCCTCGGCACGGGTGACACTGAAGCTTTCTTT.

The rearrangement uses TRBV7-2 and TRBJ2-1; TRBD2 matches at 9 bases. Germline assignment: CDR1 SGHTA and CDR2 FQGNSA. This CDR3 is built from 14 residues. Trimming removed 6 bases from V and 12 bases from J; junction bases left unmatched: 12. Written as DNA, the CDR3 is TGTGCCAGCAGACCCGGGACTAGCTTAGGCGGGCAGTTCTTC. Translated: CASRPGTSLGGQFF.

This rearrangement joins TRBV27 to TRBJ2-3; 9 bases match TRBD2. Germline CDR1 and CDR2: MNHEY and SMNVEV (reference sequence). The CDR3 runs 16 residues. After removal of 6 bases from V and 4 bases from J, the junction contained 11 bases not matched to a gene. In DNA form, the CDR3 reads TGTGCCAGCAGCCCTAACGGCGGGGGGGCCTCAGATACGCAGTATTTT. Encoded protein: CASSPNGGGASDTQYF.

There are a few counts of this clone. The genes are TRBV19 and TRBJ1-1; 9 nucleotides agree with TRBD1. V was pared by 5 bases and J by 4 bases, with 8 bases of the junction left unmatched. The CDR3 contains 15 residues. CDR1 is LNHDA, CDR2 SQIVND, per germline (reference sequence). The CDR3 sequence: CASSPWTGAVTEAFF. The CDR3 DNA sequence: TGTGCCAGTAGTCCGTGGACAGGGGCGGTCACTGAAGCTTTCTTT.

The chain combines TRBV6-5 with TRBJ2-7, with 16 bases fitting TRBD2. The V and J ends lost 10 bases and 3 bases, in that order; junction bases with no gene match: 6. The CDR3 has 15 amino acids. The germline V gene encodes CDR1 MNHEY and CDR2 SVGAGI. CDR3 sequence reads: CATGLAGGNRYEQYF. The CDR3 DNA sequence: TGTGCCACGGGACTAGCGGGAGGGAATCGCTACGAGCAGTACTTC.

This chain uses TRBV27 with TRBJ2-7; the match to TRBD2 covers 11 bases. CDR1 is MNHEY, CDR2 SMNVEV, per germline (reference sequence). Trimming cost V 4 bases and J 4 bases; bases outside gene matches: 0. The CDR3 is made up of 13 amino acids. Here the CDR3 reads CASSWTSGYEQYF. CDR3 DNA: TGTGCCAGCAGTTGGACTAGCGGGTACGAGCAGTACTTC.

The CDR3 region is CASSLVFQETQYF. The CDR3 DNA is TGTGCCAGCAGCTTGGTCTTCCAAGAGACCCAGTACTTC. The chain has TRBV5-8 and TRBJ2-5, with unresolved D. V was pared by 0 bases and J by 1 base, with 4 bases between. This CDR3 has 13 amino acids. Germline-derived CDR1 and CDR2 are SGHTS and YDEGEE.

This chain uses TRBV20-1 with TRBJ1-2, with D unclear. In germline, CDR1 is DFQATT, CDR2 SNEGSKA (reference sequence). The CDR3 totals 14 residues. V dropped 3 bases and J dropped 2 bases, with 13 bases sitting between them. CDR3 loop: CSASRGILNYGYTF. CDR3 DNA sequence: TGCAGTGCTAGTCGAGGAATTTTAAACTATGGCTACACCTTC.

The V gene is TRBV27, the J gene TRBJ2-5; TRBD2 is a possible D gene (5 bases). Trimming removed 4 bases from V and 5 bases from J, with 14 bases in between. In germline, CDR1 is MNHEY, CDR2 SMNVEV (reference sequence). The CDR3 is made up of 14 amino acids. The DNA of the CDR3 is TGTGCCAGCAGTTCCCCCTTCCGAGGGGAGACCCAGTACTTC. This codes for CASSSPFRGETQYF.

This chain joins TRBV27 and TRBJ2-1; 7 bases fit TRBD1. Germline V gives CDR1 MNHEY, CDR2 SMNVEV (reference sequence). V gave up 6 bases and J gave up 5 bases; unmatched junction bases: 7. The CDR3 runs 14 residues. CDR3 residues: CASRLGGKHNEQFF. In DNA form, the CDR3 reads TGTGCCAGCAGGCTAGGGGGCAAACACAATGAGCAGTTCTTC.

The chain joins TRBV28 to TRBJ2-1; 14 nucleotides align to TRBD2. Germline CDR1 and CDR2: MDHEN and SYDVKM. The CDR3 consists of 20 residues. The J segment lost 4 bases and the V segment lost 5 bases, leaving 16 bases of the junction unmatched. The DNA for the CDR3 is TGTGCCAGCAGTCTCCGGACTAGCGGGAGGTATGTGTCCATGTACAATGAGCAGTTCTTC. As protein: CASSLRTSGRYVSMYNEQFF.

V usage is TRBV28 and J usage is TRBJ2-2; the match to TRBD2 covers 8 bases. Germline V gives CDR1 MDHEN, CDR2 SYDVKM. With V trimmed by 10 bases and J by 7 bases, 14 bases remained unmatched. The CDR3 runs to 15 residues. In DNA form, the CDR3 reads TGTGCCACCAAATATAGCGGGAAATATAGCGGGGAGCTGTTTTTT. This translates into CATKYSGKYSGELFF.

The V gene is TRBV19, the J gene TRBJ2-7; possible D gene TRBD2, 6 bases. CDR3 length: 15 residues. Germline CDR1 reads LNHDA; CDR2 reads SQIVND (reference sequence). Between the trimmed V and J ends, which lost 3 bases and 4 bases, there was a span of 16 bases. The chain's CDR3 is CASSIYFAGTYEQYF. The CDR3 region has the DNA TGTGCCAGTAGTATTTATTTCGCGGGAACATACGAGCAGTACTTC.

The V gene is TRBV19, the J gene TRBJ2-1, with 10 bases fitting TRBD2. The CDR3 spans 18 residues. J lost 10 bases, V lost 3 bases, and 18 bases had no gene match. Germline lookup yields CDR1 LNHDA and CDR2 SQIVND (reference sequence). As DNA, the CDR3 is TGTGCCAGTAGTATGTGGGCTAGCGGGGGCCCGACCCTCAGGGAGCAGTTCTTC. This gives the protein CASSMWASGGPTLREQFF.

V gene TRBV5-4 combines with J gene TRBJ2-1; 12 nucleotides line up with TRBD2. Trimming at V came to 4 bases and at J to 7 bases, leaving 6 bases not matched to a gene. Germline V gives CDR1 SGHNT, CDR2 YYREEE (reference sequence). CDR3 size: 15 residues. In DNA, the CDR3 is TGTGCCAGCAGCCAACTAGCGGGAGGCCGGAATGAGCAGTTCTTC. Protein: CASSQLAGGRNEQFF. Full variable domain (remainder filled in from reference TRBV5-4 and TRBJ2-1): ETGVTQSPTHLIKTRGQQVTLRCSSQSGHNTVSWYQQALGQGPQFIFQYYREEENGRGNFPPRFSGLQFPNYSSELNVNALELDDSALYLCASSQLAGGRNEQFFGPGTRLTVL.

The gene calls are TRBV7-7 and TRBJ1-2, with 7 bases matching TRBD1. V gave up 1 base and J gave up 3 bases; unmatched junction bases: 8. Germline V gene sequence: CDR1 SSHAT, CDR2 FNYEAQ (reference sequence). The CDR3 runs 16 residues. CDR3 region: CASSLGVLGTDYGYTF. Here the CDR3 DNA reads TGTGCCAGCAGCTTAGGAGTTCTCGGGACAGACTATGGCTACACCTTC. Filled out from reference TRBV7-7 and TRBJ1-2, the complete variable domain reads GAGVSQSPRYKVTKRGQDVTLRCDPISSHATLYWYQQALGQGPEFLTYFNYEAQPDKSGLPSDRFSAERPEGSISTLTIQRTEQRDSAMYRCASSLGVLGTDYGYTFGSGTRLTVV.

V and J are TRBV7-9 and TRBJ1-4; the match to TRBD1 covers 7 bases. Germline V gene data show CDR1 as SEHNR and CDR2 as FQNEAQ (reference sequence). This CDR3 is 14 amino acids long. V lost 6 bases and J lost 5; bases outside the gene matches: 6. The CDR3 DNA reads TGTGCCAGCAGGCCGACAGGGCGAAATGAAAAACTGTTTTTT. Encoded protein: CASRPTGRNEKLFF. Filled out from reference TRBV7-9 and TRBJ1-4, the complete variable domain reads DTGVSQNPRHKITKRGQNVTFRCDPISEHNRLYWYRQTLGQGPEFLTYFQNEAQLEKSRLLSDRFSAERPKGSFSTLEIQRTEQGDSAMYLCASRPTGRNEKLFFGSGTQLSVL.

The chain has TRBV11-2 and TRBJ2-3; 10 bases align to TRBD2. The V and J ends lost 3 bases and 8 bases, in that order; junction bases with no gene match: 11. This CDR3 has 16 residues. Per germline, CDR1 SGHAT and CDR2 FQNNGV. CDR3 residues: CASSLDGLAGVGTQYF. In DNA form, the CDR3 reads TGTGCCAGCAGCTTGGATGGGCTAGCGGGAGTTGGTACGCAGTATTTT.